Sequencing of this T cell receptor beta chain was carried out in a study of blood T cell repertoires in COVID-19. CDR3 length equals 16 residues. With 4 bases clipped from V and 2 bases from J, the junction kept 8 bases outside the gene matches. Germline lookup yields CDR1 MNHEY and CDR2 SVGAGI. Data came from immunoSEQ multiplex PCR; TCRdb stores just in-frame clones and leaves some out. The top ten hold around 8% of the sample, which has approximately 190,000 clones, 82% seen once. This receptor was taken from a woman aged 55-70 years with COVID-19, enrolled during active disease. Sequencing was carried out using peripheral blood. The V gene is TRBV6-5, the J gene TRBJ2-7, with TRBD2 matching 10 bases. The CDR3, as DNA: TGTGCCAGCAGTTTGGCGACTAGCGGGCCAACCTACGAGCAGTACTTC. Protein: CASSLATSGPTYEQYF.